This T cell receptor beta chain came from a study of control samples from healthy donors and cancer patients. Data came from immunoSEQ multiplex PCR; TCRdb stores just in-frame clones and leaves some out. Among some 130,000 clones listed, 93% were seen once. This CDR3 is 13 amino acids long. Germline trimming cut 7 bases from V and 8 bases from J; bases unmatched to any gene: 4. From germline, CDR1 is LNHDA and CDR2 SQIVND (reference sequence). This clone was detected a few times. The TCR sequence derives from a man aged 50 or older with head and neck cancer. The chain employs TRBV19 and TRBJ1-6; 8 bases are a match to TRBD1. What was sequenced was PBMCs. The CDR3 region is CASKQGGHSPLHF. The DNA for the CDR3 is TGTGCCAGTAAACAGGGGGGACATTCACCCCTCCACTTT.